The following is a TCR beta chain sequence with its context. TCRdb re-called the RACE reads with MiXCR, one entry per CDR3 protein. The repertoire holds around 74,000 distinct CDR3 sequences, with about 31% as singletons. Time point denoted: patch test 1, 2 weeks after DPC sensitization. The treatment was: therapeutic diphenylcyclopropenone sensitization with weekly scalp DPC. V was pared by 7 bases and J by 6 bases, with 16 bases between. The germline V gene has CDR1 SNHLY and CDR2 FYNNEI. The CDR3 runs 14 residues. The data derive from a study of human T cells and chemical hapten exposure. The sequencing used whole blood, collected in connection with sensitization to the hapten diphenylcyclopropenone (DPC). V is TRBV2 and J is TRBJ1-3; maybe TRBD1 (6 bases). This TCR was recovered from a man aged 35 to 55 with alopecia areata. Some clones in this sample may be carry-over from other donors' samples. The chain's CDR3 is CASIRTETLNTIYF. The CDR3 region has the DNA TGTGCCAGCATTCGGACAGAGACGTTAAACACCATATATTTT.